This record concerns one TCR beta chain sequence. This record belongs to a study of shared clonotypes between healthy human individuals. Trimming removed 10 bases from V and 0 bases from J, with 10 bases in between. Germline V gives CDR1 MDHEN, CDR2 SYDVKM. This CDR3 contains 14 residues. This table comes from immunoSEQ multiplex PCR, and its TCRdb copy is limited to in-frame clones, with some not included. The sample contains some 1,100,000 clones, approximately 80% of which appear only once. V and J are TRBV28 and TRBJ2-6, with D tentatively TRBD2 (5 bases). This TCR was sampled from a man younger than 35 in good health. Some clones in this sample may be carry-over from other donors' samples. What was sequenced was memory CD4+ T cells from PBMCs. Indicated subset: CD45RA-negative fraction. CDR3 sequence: CAINSGSGANVLTF. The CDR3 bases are TGTGCCATTAACAGCGGCTCTGGGGCCAACGTCCTGACTTTC.